This T cell receptor beta chain was found in a study of blood T cells in healthy people across ages. Primed by a sample-barcoded 5' primer and a J-beta primer mix, a second PCR proceeded for about 6 to 12 cycles. Each CDR3 protein gets one entry after TCRdb re-called the 5' RACE reads with MiXCR. The sample lists 710,000 or so distinct CDR3 sequences; over 20% were seen once. Approximately 9.7 milliliters was the volume of peripheral blood drawn from each donor. Extractions gave at least 5.5 micrograms of total RNA per sample. The CDR3 is 16 residues long. With V trimmed by 1 base and J by 4 bases, 7 bases remained unmatched. The V gene's germline CDR1 is LGHDT and CDR2 YNNKEL (reference sequence).

What was sequenced was blood. V gene TRBV3-1 combines with J gene TRBJ2-5; 9 bases match TRBD1. This TCR was sampled from a man between 65 and 79 years old in good health. The CDR3: CASSQGHRGRTETQYF. The CDR3 DNA is TGTGCCAGCAGCCAAGGTCACAGGGGGCGAACAGAGACCCAGTACTTC.